This is a list of T cell receptor beta chains from one sample in a study of tumor T cells in aggressive B-cell lymphoma. Clones were read by immunoSEQ multiplex PCR, and TCRdb kept only the in-frame ones, dropping some. Of 3,000 to 4,500 clones in the sample, approximately 93% are singletons; the top ten hold around 2.2%. The specimen sequenced was tumor tissue. Receptors originate from an adult with diffuse large B cell lymphoma. Each CDR3 is given with its conserved first and last residue. The order of the fields is V gene, D gene, clone size, J gene, CDR3 DNA, CDR3 protein. D genes are given only for firm matches. Clone size is not always given. Where it is, it says once, few, many or a class for expanded clones.

TRBV27,TRBD2,.,TRBJ2-5,TGTGCCAGCAGTTTATCAGCCCTACTAGCGGGAGGGGGGGAGACCCAGTACTTC,CASSLSALLAGGGETQYF
TRBV4-1,.,.,TRBJ2-5,TGCGCCAGCAGCCCATCTAGACTAGGCAGGGAGACCCAGTACTTC,CASSPSRLGRETQYF
TRBV28,TRBD1,.,TRBJ2-1,TGTGCCAGCAGTCTCCCCGGGACAGGGGTTAATGAGCAGTTCTTC,CASSLPGTGVNEQFF
TRBV7-8,.,.,TRBJ2-7,TGTGTCAGCAGCTTGGCGCGACAGGCACACTCCTACGAGCAGTACTTC,CVSSLARQAHSYEQYF
TRBV6-1,.,.,TRBJ2-2,TGTGCCAGCAGGCGGGACGCCGGGGAGCTGTTTTTT,CASRRDAGELFF
TRBV2,TRBD1,.,TRBJ1-2,TGTGCCAGCAGCCAGGGACAGGGGGCATCCTATGGCTACACCTTC,CASSQGQGASYGYTF
TRBV19,TRBD1,.,TRBJ2-7,TGTGCCAGTAGTCCGGGGGACAGGGGATGGGACAAGCAGTACTTC,CASSPGDRGWDKQYF
TRBV30,.,.,TRBJ1-2,TGTGCCTGGCGAGAGAACTATGGCTACACCTTC,CAWRENYGYTF
TRBV30,.,.,TRBJ2-6,TGTGCCCGGAGATCGGGATCTGGGGCCAACGTCCTGACTTTC,CARRSGSGANVLTF
TRBV19,.,.,TRBJ2-6,TGTGCCAGTAAGGAGGGTCCGTACTCTGGGGCCAACGTCCTGACTTTC,CASKEGPYSGANVLTF
TRBV28,TRBD1,.,TRBJ2-3,TGTGCCAGCAGTTGGGACAGGGGGAATACGCAGTATTTT,CASSWDRGNTQYF
TRBV19,TRBD2,.,TRBJ2-1,TGTGCCAGTAGGACCGGGACTAGCGGGCCCTACAATGAGCAGTTCTTC,CASRTGTSGPYNEQFF
TRBV6-5,.,.,TRBJ2-7,TGTGCCAGCAGTTCCCCCGGCAGGGGCTCCTACGAGCAGTACTTC,CASSSPGRGSYEQYF
TRBV18,TRBD1,once,TRBJ1-6,TGTGCCAGCTCACCATCCCAGGGGGCTGATAATTCACCCCTCCACTTT,CASSPSQGADNSPLHF
TRBV29-1,TRBD2,.,TRBJ2-7,TGCAGCGGAGTAGCGGGAGAGGGCGAGCAGTACTTC,CSGVAGEGEQYF
TRBV6-5,TRBD2,.,TRBJ2-7,TGTGCCAGCAGTTACGGAGTACTAGCGGGAGTCGGGGAGCAGTACTTC,CASSYGVLAGVGEQYF
TRBV5-1,TRBD1,.,TRBJ1-4,TGCGCCAGCAGCTTGACAGGGGGCGAAAAACTGTTTTTT,CASSLTGGEKLFF
TRBV5-1,TRBD1,.,TRBJ1-6,TGCGCCAGCAGCTTGACGGGACAGGGGACAATATCACCCCTCCACTTT,CASSLTGQGTISPLHF
TRBV30,.,once,TRBJ2-6,TGTGCCTGGAGTGTACGACTTTCTCTGGGGGCCAACGTCCTGACTTTC,CAWSVRLSLGANVLTF
TRBV19,TRBD1,.,TRBJ2-5,TGTGCCAGTAGTATACACCGGGCGGCAGGGGGCTGGGAGACCCAGTACTTC,CASSIHRAAGGWETQYF
TRBV15,TRBD2,.,TRBJ2-2,TGTGCCACCAGCAGAGATTACTCGACTAGCGGGACCGGGGAGCTGTTTTTT,CATSRDYSTSGTGELFF
TRBV2,TRBD2,.,TRBJ2-7,TGTGCCAGCAGTGATTCGGGACTAGCGGACTACGAGCAGTACTTC,CASSDSGLADYEQYF